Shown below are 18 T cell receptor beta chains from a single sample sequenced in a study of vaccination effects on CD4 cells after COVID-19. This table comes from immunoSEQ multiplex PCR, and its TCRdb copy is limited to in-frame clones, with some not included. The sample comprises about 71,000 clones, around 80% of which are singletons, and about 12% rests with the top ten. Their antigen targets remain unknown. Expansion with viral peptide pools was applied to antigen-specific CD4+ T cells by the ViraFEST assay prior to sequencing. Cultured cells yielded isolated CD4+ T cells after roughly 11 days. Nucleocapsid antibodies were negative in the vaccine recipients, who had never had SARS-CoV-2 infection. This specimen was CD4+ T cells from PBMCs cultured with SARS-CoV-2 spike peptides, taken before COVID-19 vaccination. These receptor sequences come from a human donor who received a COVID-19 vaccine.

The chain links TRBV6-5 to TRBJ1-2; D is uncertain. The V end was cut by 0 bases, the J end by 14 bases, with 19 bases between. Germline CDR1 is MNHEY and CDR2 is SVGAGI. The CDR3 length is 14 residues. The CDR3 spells CASSYSGGGRRWTF. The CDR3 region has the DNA TGTGCCAGCAGTTACTCGGGAGGAGGGCGTCGGTGGACCTTC.

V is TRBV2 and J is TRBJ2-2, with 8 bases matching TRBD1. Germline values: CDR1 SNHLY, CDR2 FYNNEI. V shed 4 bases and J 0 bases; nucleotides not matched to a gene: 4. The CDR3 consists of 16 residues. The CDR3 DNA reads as TGTGCCAGCAGTGTGGACAGGGTCGCGAACACCGGGGAGCTGTTTTTT. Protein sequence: CASSVDRVANTGELFF. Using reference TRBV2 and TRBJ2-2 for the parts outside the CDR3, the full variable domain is EPEVTQTPSHQVTQMGQEVILRCVPISNHLYFYWYRQILGQKVEFLVSFYNNEISEKSEIFDDQFSVERPDGSNFTLKIRSTKLEDSAMYFCASSVDRVANTGELFFGEGSRLTVL.

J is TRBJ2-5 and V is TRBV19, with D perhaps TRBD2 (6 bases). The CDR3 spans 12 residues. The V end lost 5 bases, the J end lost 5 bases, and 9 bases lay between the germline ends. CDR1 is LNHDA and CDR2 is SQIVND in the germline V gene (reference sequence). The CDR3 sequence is CASSGRGETQYF. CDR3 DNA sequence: TGTGCCAGTAGTGGCCGGGGGGAGACCCAGTACTTC.

This CDR3 is CASSSPGGAETQYF. The CDR3 bases are TGTGCCAGCAGTTCTCCAGGGGGCGCAGAGACCCAGTACTTC. This rearrangement joins TRBV5-4 to TRBJ2-5; 8 positions agree with TRBD1. The V gene end was trimmed by 5 bases and the J gene end by 4 bases; junction bases not matched to a gene: 7. The CDR3 contains 14 residues. Germline loops: CDR1 SGHNT, CDR2 YYREEE (reference sequence).

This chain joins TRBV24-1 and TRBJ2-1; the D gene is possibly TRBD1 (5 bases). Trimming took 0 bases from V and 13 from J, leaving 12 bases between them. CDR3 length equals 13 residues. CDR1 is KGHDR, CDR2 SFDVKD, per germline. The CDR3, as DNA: TGTGCCACCAGTGATTTGAAGGGGATCTACCAGTTCTTC. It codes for CATSDLKGIYQFF.

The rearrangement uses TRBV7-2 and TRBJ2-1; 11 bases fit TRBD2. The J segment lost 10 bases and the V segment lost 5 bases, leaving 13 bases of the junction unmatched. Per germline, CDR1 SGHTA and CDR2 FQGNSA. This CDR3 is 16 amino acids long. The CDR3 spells CASSKDSGGAFLEQFF. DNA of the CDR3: TGTGCCAGCAGCAAAGATAGCGGGGGGGCCTTCTTGGAGCAGTTCTTC. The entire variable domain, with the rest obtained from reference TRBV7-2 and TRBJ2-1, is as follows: GAGVSQSPSNKVTEKGKDVELRCDPISGHTALYWYRQSLGQGLEFLIYFQGNSAPDKSGLPSDRFSAERTGGSVSTLTIQRTQQEDSAVYLCASSKDSGGAFLEQFFGPGTRLTVL.

The CDR3 bases are TGTGCTAGTGGTTTGGTACCATTTGAGACTGAAGCTTTCTTT. This encodes CASGLVPFETEAFF. This rearrangement joins TRBV12-5 to TRBJ1-1; no clear D. The CDR3 spans 14 residues. Germline loops: CDR1 LGHNT, CDR2 FRNRAP. V was cut by 0 bases and J by 5 bases, with 10 bases left in between. Based on the CDR3 plus reference TRBV12-5 and TRBJ1-1, the full variable domain is DARVTQTPRHKVTEMGQEVTMRCQPILGHNTVFWYRQTMMQGLELLAYFRNRAPLDDSGMPKDRFSAEMPDATLATLKIQPSEPRDSAVYFCASGLVPFETEAFFGQGTRLTVV.

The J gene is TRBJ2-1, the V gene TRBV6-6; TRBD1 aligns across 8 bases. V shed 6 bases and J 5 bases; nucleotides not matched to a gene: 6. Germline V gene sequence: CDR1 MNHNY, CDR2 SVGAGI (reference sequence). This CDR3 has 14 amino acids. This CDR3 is CASSGTGIDNEQFF. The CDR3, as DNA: TGTGCCAGCAGCGGGACAGGAATCGACAATGAGCAGTTCTTC.

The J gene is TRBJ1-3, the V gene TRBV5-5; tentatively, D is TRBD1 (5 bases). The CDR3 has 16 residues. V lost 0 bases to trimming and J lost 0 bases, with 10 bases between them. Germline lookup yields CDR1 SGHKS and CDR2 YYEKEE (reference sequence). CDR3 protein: CASSLGPGGSGNTIYF. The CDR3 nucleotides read TGTGCCAGCAGCTTGGGTCCCGGGGGCTCTGGAAACACCATATATTTT.

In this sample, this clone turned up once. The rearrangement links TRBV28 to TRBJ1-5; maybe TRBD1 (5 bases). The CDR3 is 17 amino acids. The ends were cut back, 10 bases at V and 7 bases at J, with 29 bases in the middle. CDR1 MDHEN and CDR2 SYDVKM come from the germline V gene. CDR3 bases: TGTGCCACCGAAGGTCGGTTTGGGGGTGTAGCCTGGCAGCCCCAGCATTTT. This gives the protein CATEGRFGGVAWQPQHF.

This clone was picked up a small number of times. CDR3 loop: CASSSNRLGHGYTF. The CDR3 region has the DNA TGTGCCAGCAGTTCCAATAGGCTCGGACATGGCTACACCTTC. V and J are TRBV27 and TRBJ1-2; no clear D. The V and J ends lost 4 bases and 6 bases respectively, with 15 bases between them. CDR1 is MNHEY, CDR2 SMNVEV, per germline (reference sequence). CDR3 length: 14 residues.

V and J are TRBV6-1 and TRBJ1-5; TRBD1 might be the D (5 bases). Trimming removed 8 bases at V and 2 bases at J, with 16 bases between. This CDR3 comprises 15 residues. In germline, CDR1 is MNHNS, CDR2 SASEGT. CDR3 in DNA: TGTGCCAGCCGCGCCGACAGTGTTGGCAATCAGCCCCAGCATTTT. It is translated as CASRADSVGNQPQHF.

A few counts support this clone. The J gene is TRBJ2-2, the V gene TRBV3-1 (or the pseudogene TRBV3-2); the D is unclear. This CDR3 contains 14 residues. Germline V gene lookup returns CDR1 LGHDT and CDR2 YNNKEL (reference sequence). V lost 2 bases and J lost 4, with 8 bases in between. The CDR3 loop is CASSQLPSTGELFF. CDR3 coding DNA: TGTGCCAGCAGCCAACTCCCCTCCACCGGGGAGCTGTTTTTT.

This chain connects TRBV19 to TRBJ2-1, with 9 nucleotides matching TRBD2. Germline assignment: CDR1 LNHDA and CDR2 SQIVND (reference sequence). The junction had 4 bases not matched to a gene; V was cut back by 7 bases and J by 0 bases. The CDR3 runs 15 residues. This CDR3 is CASTISGSSYNEQFF. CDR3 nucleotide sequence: TGTGCCAGTACCATTAGCGGGAGCTCCTACAATGAGCAGTTCTTC.

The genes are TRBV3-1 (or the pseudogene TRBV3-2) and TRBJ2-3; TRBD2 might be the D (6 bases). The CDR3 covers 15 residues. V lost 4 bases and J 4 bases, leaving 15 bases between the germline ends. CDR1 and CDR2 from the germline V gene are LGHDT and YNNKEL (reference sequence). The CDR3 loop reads CASSLPGVTADTQYF. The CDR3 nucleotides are TGTGCCAGCAGCCTCCCGGGGGTGACAGCAGATACGCAGTATTTT.

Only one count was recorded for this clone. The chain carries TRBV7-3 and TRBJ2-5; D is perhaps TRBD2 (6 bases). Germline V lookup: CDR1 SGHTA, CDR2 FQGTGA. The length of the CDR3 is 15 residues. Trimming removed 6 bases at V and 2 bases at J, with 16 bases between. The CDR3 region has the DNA TGTGCCAGCAGTCAAAGGGGAGGTTCGCAAGAGACCCAGTACTTC. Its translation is CASSQRGGSQETQYF.

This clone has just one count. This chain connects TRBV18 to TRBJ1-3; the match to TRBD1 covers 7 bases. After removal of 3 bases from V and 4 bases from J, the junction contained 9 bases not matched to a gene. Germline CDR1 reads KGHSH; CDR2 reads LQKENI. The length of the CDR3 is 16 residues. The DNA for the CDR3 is TGTGCCAGCTCACCTACCTCGACAGGGCAAGGAAACACCATATATTTT. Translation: CASSPTSTGQGNTIYF.

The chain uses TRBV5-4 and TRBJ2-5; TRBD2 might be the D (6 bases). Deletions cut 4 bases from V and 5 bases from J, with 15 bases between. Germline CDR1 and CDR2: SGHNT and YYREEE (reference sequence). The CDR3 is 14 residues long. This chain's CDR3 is CASSARLESETQYF. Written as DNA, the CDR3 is TGTGCCAGCAGCGCTAGACTAGAAAGCGAGACCCAGTACTTC. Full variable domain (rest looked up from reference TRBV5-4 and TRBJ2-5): ETGVTQSPTHLIKTRGQQVTLRCSSQSGHNTVSWYQQALGQGPQFIFQYYREEENGRGNFPPRFSGLQFPNYSSELNVNALELDDSALYLCASSARLESETQYFGPGTRLLVL.